Below, 29 T cell receptor beta chains from the same sample are listed, as sequenced in a study of blood T cell repertoires in COVID-19. Libraries were prepared by immunoSEQ multiplex PCR; TCRdb keeps only in-frame clonotypes and omits some of them. The sample includes approximately 400,000 clones, 88% seen only once; the top ten take more than 0.95%. The sample taken for sequencing was PBMCs or T cells enriched from blood (not recorded which). These receptors came from a woman aged 18-29 years who had recovered from COVID-19.

This chain uses TRBV5-1 with TRBJ1-4; D ambiguous. This CDR3 contains 14 residues. Germline values: CDR1 SGHRS, CDR2 YFSETQ. V lost 1 base and J lost 4, with 8 bases in between. CDR3 sequence: CASSLTGFNEKLFF. CDR3 coding DNA: TGCGCCAGCAGCTTGACGGGTTTTAATGAAAAACTGTTTTTT.

This clone appeared a few times. The rearrangement joins TRBV7-3 to TRBJ2-1, with D perhaps TRBD2 (6 bases). Deletions cut 4 bases from V and 0 bases from J, with 19 bases between. The CDR3 is made up of 18 amino acids. The germline gives CDR1 SGHTA, CDR2 FQGTGA. The DNA of the CDR3 is TGTGCCAGCAGCTCCACCTGGTCTCGCGGGGACTCCTACAATGAGCAGTTCTTC. It codes for CASSSTWSRGDSYNEQFF.

As to this clone: The same CDR3 also results from other DNA sequences found in this sample. This rearrangement joins TRBV2 to TRBJ1-5, with TRBD1 matching over 8 bases. V lost 6 bases, J lost 3 bases, and 4 bases stayed unmatched. CDR1 is SNHLY, CDR2 FYNNEI, per germline. The CDR3 spans 14 residues. DNA of the CDR3: TGTGCCAGCAGCGGACAGGGCCCCAATCAGCCCCAGCATTTT. Protein sequence: CASSGQGPNQPQHF.

V usage is TRBV19 and J usage is TRBJ2-3, with D possibly matching TRBD2 (6 bases). CDR3 length: 16 amino acids. V was clipped by 6 bases and J by 5 bases, with 21 bases between them. CDR1 and CDR2 from the germline V gene are LNHDA and SQIVND (reference sequence). CDR3 sequence: CASSLGRRGWGDTQYF. CDR3 sequence (DNA): TGTGCCAGTAGCCTCGGCCGGCGGGGTTGGGGAGATACGCAGTATTTT.

The chain combines TRBV7-9 with TRBJ1-5; possible D gene TRBD1, 5 bases. Germline CDR1 SEHNR, CDR2 FQNEAQ (reference sequence). Deletions cut 1 base from V and 11 bases from J, with 18 bases between. The CDR3 totals 15 residues. The CDR3 is CASSLGIGLGAAQHF. CDR3 in DNA: TGTGCCAGCAGCTTAGGAATTGGGCTTGGGGCGGCCCAGCATTTT.

J is TRBJ2-7 and V is TRBV19; 12 nucleotides match TRBD2. Trimming at V came to 3 bases and at J to 0 bases, leaving 0 bases not matched to a gene. CDR3 size: 15 residues. Germline CDR1 LNHDA, CDR2 SQIVND (reference sequence). CDR3 loop: CASSMGLAGSYEQYF. The CDR3 nucleotides read TGTGCCAGTAGTATGGGACTAGCGGGCTCCTACGAGCAGTACTTC.

The chain has TRBV5-1 and TRBJ1-1, with 8 bases identical to TRBD1. The CDR3 is 15 amino acids. The V segment lost 2 bases and the J segment 4 bases; nucleotides outside the gene matches: 7. The germline V gene has CDR1 SGHRS and CDR2 YFSETQ. Here the CDR3 DNA reads TGCGCCAGCAGCTTCGTCACAGGGGGTAGCACTGAAGCTTTCTTT. Its translation: CASSFVTGGSTEAFF.

The chain is built from TRBV10-3 and TRBJ2-3, with 7 positions matching TRBD2. The CDR3 contains 14 residues. Trimming cost V 7 bases and J 2 bases; bases outside gene matches: 6. The germline V gene has CDR1 ENHRY and CDR2 SYGVKD. The CDR3 DNA follows: TGTGCCATCAAGGTGGGGGGGATCACAGATACGCAGTATTTT. This encodes CAIKVGGITDTQYF.

This clone has only a few counts. This chain links TRBV7-9 with TRBJ2-3; D gene uncertain. The CDR3 has 16 amino acids. The germline V gene has CDR1 SEHNR and CDR2 FQNEAQ (reference sequence). The V end was cut by 0 bases, the J end by 4 bases, with 14 bases between. This CDR3 reads CASSLAQKPAADTQYF. CDR3 DNA sequence: TGTGCCAGCAGCTTAGCACAGAAACCTGCTGCAGATACGCAGTATTTT. Complete variable domain (other parts from reference TRBV7-9 and TRBJ2-3): DTGVSQNPRHKITKRGQNVTFRCDPISEHNRLYWYRQTLGQGPEFLTYFQNEAQLEKSRLLSDRFSAERPKGSFSTLEIQRTEQGDSAMYLCASSLAQKPAADTQYFGPGTRLTVL.

V gene TRBV19 combines with J gene TRBJ1-2, with D possibly matching TRBD1 (6 bases). The CDR3 loop spans 13 amino acids. CDR1 and CDR2 (germline): LNHDA, SQIVND (reference sequence). Trimming shortened V by 4 bases and J by 4 bases, and 10 bases separated the two germline ends. The CDR3 here is CASSKTGVYGYTF. The CDR3 nucleotides read TGTGCCAGTAGTAAGACAGGAGTCTATGGCTACACCTTC.

This chain joins TRBV7-9 and TRBJ1-1; D unresolved. The V end was cut by 5 bases, the J end by 0 bases, with 16 bases between. The germline gives CDR1 SEHNR, CDR2 FQNEAQ (reference sequence). The CDR3 covers 16 residues. CDR3 sequence: CASSRSGFLMNTEAFF. The DNA for the CDR3 is TGTGCCAGCAGCCGATCGGGATTCCTCATGAACACTGAAGCTTTCTTT.

The rearrangement uses TRBV7-9 and TRBJ1-1; D remains ambiguous. Looked up from germline, CDR1 is SEHNR and CDR2 is FQNEAQ (reference sequence). This CDR3 contains 15 residues. V lost 2 bases and J 1 base, leaving 11 bases between the germline ends. CDR3 protein: CASSLYPGRNTEAFF. The CDR3 DNA is TGTGCCAGCAGCTTATACCCGGGGAGGAACACTGAAGCTTTCTTT.

The CDR3 nucleotides are TGTGCTAGTGGCCCCGGACTTACAGATACGCAGTATTTT. Translating gives CASGPGLTDTQYF. V gene TRBV12-5 combines with J gene TRBJ2-3, with D maybe TRBD2 (5 bases). The V end lost 6 bases, the J end lost 3 bases, and 10 bases lay between the germline ends. Germline V gene lookup returns CDR1 LGHNT and CDR2 FRNRAP. The CDR3 runs to 13 residues.

The V gene is TRBV25-1, the J gene TRBJ1-2, with a tentative D call TRBD1 (6 bases). There are 15 residues in the CDR3. Germline loops: CDR1 MGHDK, CDR2 SYGVNS. V lost 0 bases and J lost 4, with 12 bases in between. The CDR3 region is CASSEYSQDSYGYTF. The CDR3 DNA reads as TGTGCCAGCAGTGAATATAGTCAGGACAGCTATGGCTACACCTTC.

This clone occurred once. This chain links TRBV30 with TRBJ1-1, with D hard to call. From germline, CDR1 is GTSNPN and CDR2 SVGIG (reference sequence). The CDR3 totals 11 residues. Deletions cut 5 bases from V and 3 bases from J, with 7 bases between. For the CDR3, the DNA is TGTGCCTGGGCTCCTGACACTGAAGCTTTCTTT. Translating it yields CAWAPDTEAFF.

The chain employs TRBV6-5 and TRBJ1-1; 7 bases are a match to TRBD1. Looked up from germline, CDR1 is MNHEY and CDR2 is SVGAGI. This CDR3 region has 14 residues. The V and J ends lost 6 bases and 4 bases, in that order; junction bases with no gene match: 8. The CDR3 bases are TGTGCCAGCAGACGACAGGGAGTAGGCACTGAAGCTTTCTTT. Protein: CASRRQGVGTEAFF.

This sequence joins TRBV24-1 and TRBJ1-3, with a tentative D call TRBD1 (5 bases). V shed 5 bases and J shed 0 bases, with 16 bases lying between them. The CDR3 extends over 17 amino acids. Germline V gene sequence: CDR1 KGHDR, CDR2 SFDVKD. The CDR3 is CATSVTGKALSGNTIYF. The CDR3 nucleotides are TGTGCCACCAGTGTTACAGGCAAGGCTCTCTCTGGAAACACCATATATTTT.

V and J are TRBV5-1 and TRBJ1-3; D perhaps matches TRBD1 (5 bases). The ends were cut back, 2 bases at V and 0 bases at J, with 9 bases in the middle. This CDR3 has 15 residues. The germline V gene has CDR1 SGHRS and CDR2 YFSETQ. The CDR3 coding sequence is TGCGCCAGCAGCTTCGACAGATCCTCTGGAAACACCATATATTTT. It codes for CASSFDRSSGNTIYF.

The V call is TRBV3-1 (or the pseudogene TRBV3-2), the J call TRBJ1-2; D perhaps matches TRBD1 (5 bases). The germline CDR1 and CDR2 sequences are LGHDT and YNNKEL (reference sequence). The V end lost 0 bases, the J end lost 0 bases, and 11 bases lay between the germline ends. CDR3 length: 16 amino acids. CDR3 protein: CASSQEAAGPNYGYTF. The CDR3, as DNA: TGTGCCAGCAGCCAAGAGGCGGCGGGACCTAACTATGGCTACACCTTC.

This chain uses TRBV19 with TRBJ1-1, with a weak D call TRBD1 (5 bases). Trimming took 8 bases from V and 6 from J, leaving 16 bases between them. The CDR3 has 13 residues. Germline lookup yields CDR1 LNHDA and CDR2 SQIVND (reference sequence). This CDR3 is CASHEAGIAEAFF. The CDR3 DNA is TGTGCCAGTCATGAGGCAGGGATCGCTGAAGCTTTCTTT.

This sequence joins TRBV2 and TRBJ1-2; TRBD1 matches at 7 bases. The CDR3 length is 17 residues. Germline lookup yields CDR1 SNHLY and CDR2 FYNNEI. With 6 bases clipped from V and 1 base from J, the junction kept 14 bases outside the gene matches. The CDR3 region is CASRDANRGPDNYGYTF. The CDR3 DNA sequence: TGTGCCAGCAGAGACGCCAACAGGGGCCCTGATAACTATGGCTACACCTTC.

The chain couples TRBV7-9 to TRBJ1-1; 9 nucleotides line up with TRBD1. The V and J ends lost 1 base and 8 bases, in that order; junction bases with no gene match: 2. The germline V gene encodes CDR1 SEHNR and CDR2 FQNEAQ (reference sequence). This CDR3 comprises 13 residues. The CDR3 DNA follows: TGTGCCAGCAGCTTAGAGGACAGGGGCGAAGCTTTCTTT. Its translation: CASSLEDRGEAFF.

The chain links TRBV11-2 to TRBJ1-5, with a weak D call TRBD1 (5 bases). In germline, CDR1 is SGHAT, CDR2 FQNNGV. V was clipped by 5 bases and J by 4 bases, with 18 bases between them. The CDR3 runs 16 residues. The CDR3 loop reads CASSPIAKGANQPQHF. As DNA, the CDR3 is TGTGCCAGCAGCCCCATCGCAAAAGGGGCAAATCAGCCCCAGCATTTT. The full variable domain, its missing parts supplied by reference TRBV11-2 and TRBJ1-5, is EAGVAQSPRYKIIEKRQSVAFWCNPISGHATLYWYQQILGQGPKLLIQFQNNGVVDDSQLPKDRFSAERLKGVDSTLKIQPAKLEDSAVYLCASSPIAKGANQPQHFGDGTRLSIL.

This chain joins TRBV12-5 and TRBJ1-1, with 8 nucleotides matching TRBD1. The ends lost 5 bases at V and 3 bases at J; junction bases unmatched: 5. Per germline, CDR1 LGHNT and CDR2 FRNRAP. This CDR3 has 14 amino acids. The CDR3 DNA is TGTGCTAGTGGTCCAGGACAGGGTGACACTGAAGCTTTCTTT. It codes for CASGPGQGDTEAFF.

This chain joins TRBV11-2 and TRBJ2-4; D is ambiguous. V dropped 0 bases and J dropped 6 bases, with 6 bases sitting between them. Germline values: CDR1 SGHAT, CDR2 FQNNGV. There are 13 residues in the CDR3. In DNA form, the CDR3 reads TGTGCCAGCAGCTTAGAGGCGGTAAACATTCAGTACTTC. Its translation is CASSLEAVNIQYF.

The chain combines TRBV5-4 with TRBJ1-1; D may be TRBD1 (6 bases). V gave up 4 bases and J gave up 1 base, with 14 bases separating them. The CDR3 consists of 15 residues. Germline V lookup: CDR1 SGHNT, CDR2 YYREEE (reference sequence). The CDR3 coding sequence is TGTGCCAGCAGCGAAATTCACAGGGAGAACACTGAAGCTTTCTTT. Protein: CASSEIHRENTEAFF.

V and J are TRBV27 and TRBJ1-2, with D perhaps TRBD1 (5 bases). CDR3 size: 15 residues. Per the germline V gene, CDR1 is MNHEY and CDR2 is SMNVEV (reference sequence). Between the trimmed V and J ends, which lost 0 bases and 2 bases, there was a span of 10 bases. The CDR3 DNA follows: TGTGCCAGCAGTTTATCGTGGGACTTAAACTATGGCTACACCTTC. This encodes CASSLSWDLNYGYTF.

This clone turned up a few times. The chain is built from TRBV11-2 and TRBJ1-1; D perhaps matches TRBD1 (5 bases). CDR1 is SGHAT and CDR2 is FQNNGV in the germline V gene. The germline V and J ends were trimmed by 4 bases and 1 base, with 13 bases remaining between them. The CDR3 length is 15 residues. The CDR3 spells CASSWGGAENTEAFF. As DNA, the CDR3 is TGTGCCAGCAGCTGGGGTGGGGCGGAGAACACTGAAGCTTTCTTT.

The gene calls are TRBV7-8 and TRBJ1-1; the D is unclear. CDR3 size: 13 residues. Germline V gene data show CDR1 as SGHVS and CDR2 as FQNEAQ. Deletions cut 5 bases from V and 4 bases from J, with 11 bases between. CDR3 sequence (DNA): TGTGCCAGCAGCCCCGGACTGATCACTGAAGCTTTCTTT. Translated, it gives CASSPGLITEAFF. Combining the CDR3 with reference TRBV7-8 and TRBJ1-1 gives the whole variable domain GAGVSQSPRYKVAKRGQDVALRCDPISGHVSLFWYQQALGQGPEFLTYFQNEAQLDKSGLPSDRFFAERPEGSVSTLKIQRTQQEDSAVYLCASSPGLITEAFFGQGTRLTVV.